This is a list of T cell receptor beta chains from one sample in a study of spatial heterogeneity in lung cancer. TCRdb re-called the 5' RACE reads through MiXCR, storing one row per CDR3 protein. This table has 45,000 to 55,000 distinct CDR3 sequences, 5.3% appearing once. This specimen was PBMCs, taken at surgery. These receptors originate from a male donor with early-stage non-small cell lung cancer. CDR3s include the opening cysteine and the closing phenylalanine or tryptophan. The D gene is left open where the match is weak. Expanded clones get a size class; other rows say once, few or many, or leave the size out.

many	TRBD2	TRBV7-3	TRBJ2-3	TGTGCCAGCGGTAGCGGGAGAGGTAATACGCAGTATTTT	CASGSGRGNTQYF
few	.	TRBV7-2	TRBJ2-1	TGTGCCAGCAGCCGGACCCCAGTAAGCTACAATGAGCAGTTCTTC	CASSRTPVSYNEQFF
many	TRBD1	TRBV13	TRBJ2-5	TGTGCCAGCAGATTCGACAGGGGTGAGACCCAGTACTTC	CASRFDRGETQYF
many	TRBD2	TRBV4-3	TRBJ2-3	TGCGCCAGCAGCCAAGAACCCCCCGCTAGCGGGAACACAGATACGCAGTATTTT	CASSQEPPASGNTDTQYF
few	TRBD2	TRBV23-1	TRBJ2-2	TGCGCCGGGACTAGCGGGTTTACGAACACCGGGGAGCTGTTTTTT	CAGTSGFTNTGELFF
many	.	TRBV5-1	TRBJ2-7	TGCGCCAGCAGCTCCTTAATAGACTACGAGCAGTACTTC	CASSSLIDYEQYF
many	.	TRBV6-6	TRBJ1-5	TGTGCCAGCAGTTACGATCGGGCAGCTAATCAGCCCCAGCATTTT	CASSYDRAANQPQHF
many	TRBD2	TRBV13	TRBJ2-1	TGTGCCAGCAGCCGAAGAGGGAGGGCTGGCAATGAGCAGTTCTTC	CASSRRGRAGNEQFF
many	.	TRBV6-5	TRBJ1-1	TGTGCCAGCAGTTACTCTGGGGGCTTGGCTTTCTTT	CASSYSGGLAFF
many	.	TRBV12-3/TRBV12-4	TRBJ1-5	TGTGCCAGCAGTTTTGGCAGGCAACACGGGGAGCCCCAGCATTTT	CASSFGRQHGEPQHF
many	TRBD1	TRBV20-1	TRBJ2-7	TGCAGTGCTAGTGACCGGGACAGGGGGACCTACGAGCAGTACTTC	CSASDRDRGTYEQYF
many	TRBD1	TRBV4-1	TRBJ2-7	TGCGCCAGCAGCCAGGCTTGGGACAGCTCCTACGAGCAGTACTTC	CASSQAWDSSYEQYF
many	.	TRBV28	TRBJ1-1	TGTGCCAGCAGTTCCACCTTTGAAGCTTTCTTT	CASSSTFEAFF
many	TRBD2	TRBV20-1	TRBJ2-1	TGCAGTGCTAGAGATCCCCGGGAGGGCCTCTACAATGAGCAGTTCTTC	CSARDPREGLYNEQFF
many	TRBD1	TRBV6-5	TRBJ2-7	TGTGCCAGCAGTTTGACAGGGGTACTCAGCGAGCAGTACTTC	CASSLTGVLSEQYF
many	.	TRBV19	TRBJ2-2	TGTGCCAGTAGCCCCGGCACTCAGAACACCGGGGAGCTGTTTTTT	CASSPGTQNTGELFF
many	.	TRBV18	TRBJ2-5	TGTGCCAGCTCAGCAGGTGGGGGCGGAGAGACCCAGTACTTC	CASSAGGGGETQYF
many	TRBD2	TRBV9	TRBJ2-3	TGTGCCAGCAGCAAGACTAGCGGGAGACCAGATACGCAGTATTTT	CASSKTSGRPDTQYF
many	TRBD2	TRBV7-9	TRBJ2-1	TGTGCCAGCAGCTCTCGCCCACGGACTAGCGGGAGAAATGAGCAGTTCTTC	CASSSRPRTSGRNEQFF
many	.	TRBV3-1	TRBJ2-2	TGTGCCAGCAGCCAAACGGACACCGGGGAGCTGTTTTTT	CASSQTDTGELFF
many	.	TRBV7-6	TRBJ2-7	TGTGCCAGCAGCGGGGCAGGCTACGAGCAGTACTTC	CASSGAGYEQYF
.	.	TRBV20-1	TRBJ1-1	TGCAGTGCTCCTACCCTAGGGCGCACTGAAGCTTTCTTT	CSAPTLGRTEAFF
many	.	TRBV7-9	TRBJ2-1	TGTGCCAGCAGCTTAGAAGGTGGGAAGTCCTACAATGAGCAGTTCTTC	CASSLEGGKSYNEQFF
many	.	TRBV6-5	TRBJ2-6	TGTGCCAGCAGTCCCAGGACAGCCTCTGGGGCCAACGTCCTGACTTTC	CASSPRTASGANVLTF
many	.	TRBV14	TRBJ1-2	TGTGCCAGCAGCCAAGATCATGGGGAAGGCTACACCTTC	CASSQDHGEGYTF
many	.	TRBV7-9	TRBJ1-2	TGTGCCAGCAGCCTCATGGACGGAGACTATGGCTACACCTTC	CASSLMDGDYGYTF
many	TRBD1	TRBV28	TRBJ2-1	TGTGCCAGCAGCCAGACAGACAGGGGGCTGGGGCAGTTCTTC	CASSQTDRGLGQFF
.	.	TRBV5-1	TRBJ2-1	TGCGCCAGCAGCTCCACGAATGAGCAGTTCTTC	CASSSTNEQFF
many	.	TRBV12-3/TRBV12-4	TRBJ1-1	TGTGCCAGCAGTTTGGCAGGGGCTGTGACTGAAGCTTTCTTT	CASSLAGAVTEAFF
many	TRBD1	TRBV30	TRBJ1-1	TGTGCCTGGAGTCGGACAGGGACGAACACTGAAGCTTTCTTT	CAWSRTGTNTEAFF
many	TRBD2	TRBV7-3	TRBJ2-7	TGTGCCAGCAGCTTAGGACTAGCGGGAGTCGCCTACGAGCAGTACTTC	CASSLGLAGVAYEQYF
many	.	TRBV5-1	TRBJ1-4	TGCGCCAGCAGCCCTGCCCCCCGGGGGGGGCGACAAAATGAAAAACTGTTTTTT	CASSPAPRGGRQNEKLFF
.	.	TRBV20-1	TRBJ2-6	TGCAGTGCTACCGACAGCGGACCCTCTGGGGCCAACGTCCTGACTTTC	CSATDSGPSGANVLTF
few	.	TRBV24-1	TRBJ2-3	TGTGCCACCAGTGATTTGGGGGAAGATACGCAGTATTTT	CATSDLGEDTQYF
many	.	TRBV19	TRBJ2-2	TGTGCCAGTAATCAACCGGGACTTCACACCGGGGAGCTGTTTTTT	CASNQPGLHTGELFF
many	TRBD1	TRBV2	TRBJ1-3	TGTGCCAGCAGTGAGGACAGGGGGTCATACTCTGGAAACACCATATATTTT	CASSEDRGSYSGNTIYF
many	.	TRBV20-1	TRBJ2-5	TGCAGTGCTGGTCTGAGTAGGCCTTCGGGGGAAGAGACCCAGTACTTC	CSAGLSRPSGEETQYF
many	TRBD2	TRBV5-1	TRBJ2-7	TGCGCCAGCAGCGAACTAGCGAGCTCCTACGAGCAGTACTTC	CASSELASSYEQYF
many	.	TRBV7-8	TRBJ2-2	TGTGCCAGCAGCTGGCAAGGGCTAGCGTCCACGAACACCGGGGAGCTGTTTTTT	CASSWQGLASTNTGELFF
many	TRBD1	TRBV7-8	TRBJ1-6	TGTGCCAGCAGCTTATTTCAAGGGGGCGATTCACCCCTCCACTTT	CASSLFQGGDSPLHF
many	TRBD2	TRBV9	TRBJ2-2	TGTGCCAGCAGCGTAGAAGGACTAGCGTGGGGCGGGGAGCTGTTTTTT	CASSVEGLAWGGELFF
many	.	TRBV7-3	TRBJ2-5	TGTGCCAGCAGCTTAGGGCCGAACCAAGAGACCCAGTACTTC	CASSLGPNQETQYF
many	.	TRBV11-2	TRBJ2-7	TGTGCCAGCAGCAACCCGGTCAGCCCCCCGTACGAGCAGTACTTC	CASSNPVSPPYEQYF
.	.	TRBV11-2	TRBJ2-5	TGTGCCAGCAGCCCCCGACTAGGCCAAGAGACCCAGTACTTC	CASSPRLGQETQYF
many	.	TRBV14	TRBJ2-1	TGTGCCAGCAGCCAAGATCTTAAGGGTGAGCAGTTCTTC	CASSQDLKGEQFF
many	.	TRBV28	TRBJ2-7	TGTGCCAGCAGCGAGCCACAGTGGGCGGTCGAGCAGTACTTC	CASSEPQWAVEQYF
many	.	TRBV20-1	TRBJ2-7	TGCAGTGCTAGAGATTTGACTAATTACGAGCAGTACTTC	CSARDLTNYEQYF
many	TRBD2	TRBV4-1	TRBJ2-1	TGCGCCAGCAGCCAACATAGCGGGAGGACCTACAATGAGCAGTTCTTC	CASSQHSGRTYNEQFF
many	TRBD1	TRBV5-1	TRBJ1-5	TGCGCCAGCAGCTTGAGAGGGGGCAAGGATCAGCCCCAGCATTTT	CASSLRGGKDQPQHF
many	TRBD1	TRBV4-3	TRBJ1-2	TGCGCCAGCAGCCAAGGACAGGGGGCGAATGGCTACACCTTC	CASSQGQGANGYTF
many	.	TRBV18	TRBJ2-7	TGTGCCAGCTCACCACAGGGAGGCGGCTACGAGCAGTACTTC	CASSPQGGGYEQYF
.	TRBD1	TRBV18	TRBJ1-3	TGTGCCAGCTCACCGGGGACAGCCTCTGGAAACACCATATATTTT	CASSPGTASGNTIYF
many	.	TRBV4-2	TRBJ2-1	TGTGCCAGCAGCCTTGAACCGGGGGTCTACAATGAGCAGTTCTTC	CASSLEPGVYNEQFF
many	.	TRBV6-2/TRBV6-3	TRBJ2-3	TGTGCCAGCGCTAGCGAACGCACAGATACGCAGTATTTT	CASASERTDTQYF
.	.	TRBV5-1	TRBJ2-7	TGCGCCAGCAGCTTGGAACAGGGAAGCAACGAGCAGTACTTC	CASSLEQGSNEQYF
few	.	TRBV3-1	TRBJ2-2	TGTGCCAGCAGCCAAGAAATCCTGAACACCGGGGAGCTGTTTTTT	CASSQEILNTGELFF